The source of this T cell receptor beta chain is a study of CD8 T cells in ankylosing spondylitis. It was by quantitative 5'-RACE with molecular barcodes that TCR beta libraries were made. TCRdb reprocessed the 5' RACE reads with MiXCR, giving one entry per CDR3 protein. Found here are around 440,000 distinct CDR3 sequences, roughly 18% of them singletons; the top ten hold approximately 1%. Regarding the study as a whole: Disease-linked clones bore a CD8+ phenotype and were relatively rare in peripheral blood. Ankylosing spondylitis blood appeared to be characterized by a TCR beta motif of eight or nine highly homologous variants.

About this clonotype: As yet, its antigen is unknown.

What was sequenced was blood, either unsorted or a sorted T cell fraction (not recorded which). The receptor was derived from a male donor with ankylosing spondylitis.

CDR3 sequence (DNA): TGCGCCAGCAGCCAAGATAGGGGCCAGGGATGGGACACCGGGGAGCTGTTTTTT. Translation gives CASSQDRGQGWDTGELFF. This sequence joins TRBV4-1 and TRBJ2-2, with TRBD1 as a possible D gene (5 bases). The germline CDR1 and CDR2 sequences are MGHRA and YSYEKL. V was cut by 0 bases and J by 3 bases, with 17 bases left in between. The CDR3 loop spans 18 amino acids.